Listed below are T cell receptor beta chains from one sample, sequenced in a study of T cells in Graves' hyperthyroidism and ophthalmopathy. TCRdb itself ran the multiplex PCR reads through MiXCR, one entry per CDR3 protein. The sample comprises hundreds of thousands of distinct CDR3 sequences, around 14% of which are singletons, and 5.5% to 7.5% rests with the top ten. What was sequenced was blood. The receptor set was obtained from a woman in her thirties with Graves' hyperthyroidism that later progressed to Graves' ophthalmopathy. Both conserved end residues are part of each CDR3. Fields, in order: clone size, D gene, V gene, CDR3 length, J gene, CDR3 DNA, CDR3 protein. A D gene is named only where the DNA matches it firmly. Size is omitted from some rows. Given values are once, few, many or a class for expanded clones.

clone_size: NA; d_call: NA; v_call: TRBV19; cdr3_length: 15; j_call: TRBJ1-1; cdr3_nt: TGTGCCAGTAGTACCCGAGGGGAGATGAACACTGAAGCTTTCTTT; cdr3_aa: CASSTRGEMNTEAFF
clone_size: many; d_call: TRBD1; v_call: TRBV10-3; cdr3_length: 15; j_call: TRBJ1-2; cdr3_nt: TGTGCCATCAGTGAGCCAGGACAGGGAGGATATGGCTACACCTTC; cdr3_aa: CAISEPGQGGYGYTF
clone_size: many; d_call: NA; v_call: TRBV28; cdr3_length: 12; j_call: TRBJ1-5; cdr3_nt: TGTGCCAGCAGTACCGGGGATCAGCCCCAGCATTTT; cdr3_aa: CASSTGDQPQHF
clone_size: many; d_call: NA; v_call: TRBV20-1; cdr3_length: 10; j_call: TRBJ2-1; cdr3_nt: TGCAGTGCCCGTCGGAGGGAGCAGTTCTTC; cdr3_aa: CSARRREQFF
clone_size: many; d_call: NA; v_call: TRBV27; cdr3_length: 15; j_call: TRBJ2-7; cdr3_nt: TGTGCCAGCAGGTGGGGGTCGCGGGCTACCTACGAGCAGTACTTC; cdr3_aa: CASRWGSRATYEQYF
clone_size: many; d_call: NA; v_call: TRBV2; cdr3_length: 12; j_call: TRBJ1-3; cdr3_nt: TGTGCCAGCAGTGCGTCGCGAAACACCATATATTTT; cdr3_aa: CASSASRNTIYF
clone_size: many; d_call: NA; v_call: TRBV7-8; cdr3_length: 15; j_call: TRBJ2-7; cdr3_nt: TGTGCCAGCAGCTCCAATGCCGGGACCTCCTACGAGCAGTACTTC; cdr3_aa: CASSSNAGTSYEQYF
clone_size: many; d_call: TRBD1; v_call: TRBV12-3/TRBV12-4; cdr3_length: 13; j_call: TRBJ1-2; cdr3_nt: TGTGCCAGCAGCCTAACAGGGGACTATGGCTACACCTTC; cdr3_aa: CASSLTGDYGYTF
clone_size: many; d_call: TRBD2; v_call: TRBV20-1; cdr3_length: 16; j_call: TRBJ2-1; cdr3_nt: TGCAGTGCTAGGGTCACTAGCGGAATTTCCTACAATGAGCAGTTCTTC; cdr3_aa: CSARVTSGISYNEQFF
clone_size: few; d_call: TRBD1; v_call: TRBV6-1; cdr3_length: 14; j_call: TRBJ1-4; cdr3_nt: TGTGCCAGCACCTCCGGGACAGGGGCAGAAAAACTGTTTTTT; cdr3_aa: CASTSGTGAEKLFF
clone_size: many; d_call: TRBD2; v_call: TRBV10-3; cdr3_length: 16; j_call: TRBJ2-7; cdr3_nt: TGTGCCGCCTCCCGGCCGGGGGGATTGAGTCCTCACGAGCAGTACTTC; cdr3_aa: CAASRPGGLSPHEQYF
clone_size: NA; d_call: NA; v_call: TRBV30; cdr3_length: 12; j_call: TRBJ2-2; cdr3_nt: TGTGCCTGGAGTACTCTTGGGAGGGAGCTGTTTTTT; cdr3_aa: CAWSTLGRELFF
clone_size: NA; d_call: NA; v_call: TRBV29-1; cdr3_length: 13; j_call: TRBJ2-3; cdr3_nt: TGCAGCGCTATGGCCCTAAGCACAGATACGCAGTATTTT; cdr3_aa: CSAMALSTDTQYF
clone_size: many; d_call: NA; v_call: TRBV12-3/TRBV12-4; cdr3_length: 13; j_call: TRBJ1-2; cdr3_nt: TGTGCCAGCAACTCAGGGGCTAACTATGGCTACACCTTC; cdr3_aa: CASNSGANYGYTF
clone_size: NA; d_call: NA; v_call: TRBV28; cdr3_length: 19; j_call: TRBJ2-1; cdr3_nt: TGTGCCAGCAGCTCCCTGCTTTGGGGGCCCCGAAGTAACTACAATGAGCAGTTCTTC; cdr3_aa: CASSSLLWGPRSNYNEQFF